This TCR beta chain was retrieved from a study of CD8+CD57+ T cells in acquired aplastic anemia. This clonotype occurred once. The CDR3 covers 13 residues. The germline V gene has CDR1 LNHNV and CDR2 YYDKDF (reference sequence). With 6 bases removed from V and 5 bases from J, the gap between germline ends came to 10 bases. The study profiled TCR beta VDJ and CDR3 using genomic DNA as template. TCRdb redid the calling of the reads with MiXCR, one entry per CDR3 protein. The table records fewer than 250,000 distinct CDR3 sequences, less than 70% of them present only once. Sequencing used sorted CD4+, CD8+, or CD8+CD57+ T cells (not recorded which) from PBMCs. This TCR was recovered from a human donor in good health, serving as a control. The chain couples TRBV15 to TRBJ1-4; D gene unclear. In DNA, the CDR3 is TGTGCCACCAGAGAGGACGGCAATGAAAAACTGTTTTTT. It specifies CATREDGNEKLFF.